This entry features one T cell receptor beta chain sequence. This clone was picked up a small number of times. The antigen it recognizes is unknown. Base qualities are not recorded, but no much larger clone differs from it by a single base. TCRbeta CDR3 regions were amplified from genomic DNA by means of the immunoSEQ Assay, a bias-controlled multiplex PCR. On the authors' methods: The number of nucleated cells in each sample was estimated from the amplification of reference gene primers within the assay. To quantify the absolute abundance of each unique TCRbeta CDR3 rearrangement, sequence reads were collapsed and filtered. Productive Simpson clonality was computed per sample as the square root of Simpson's diversity index over productive rearrangements. TCRdb retrieved this table from immuneACCESS and kept in-frame rearrangements only. Not all clones are present; in checked studies, unresolved V genes account for under half, and no reason is known for the remainder. That table is the source of V, J and clone size, and D and trimming were worked out from the DNA. The sample records 75,000 to 95,000 clones, 84% of which are singletons. 20% to 25% of the sample rests with the top ten.

These data are taken from a study of blood T cell repertoires in COVID-19 (dated by TCRdb to 2020 to 2021). General notes on the study: The collaborator samples originated in the United States, Italy and Spain and spanned the acute and convalescent phases of COVID-19. The material from the prospective study consisted of cDNA or gDNA derived from T cells, B-cell-depleted T cells, or PBMCs. Nearly every sample came with metadata listing a de-identified subject ID, COVID-19 status, age in years and sex. Samples came from the ongoing ImmuneRACE study (first 160 participants) plus 1,254 subjects from 6 global collaborators. Where available, HLA class I and class II types were obtained from metadata supplied by the sample provider rather than from assay-based typing. The repertoires were made available in a free public database intended to serve as a resource for research on the immune response to SARS-CoV-2. Subjects who had been exposed to COVID-19, were actively infected with it, or had recovered from it provided the deeply sampled blood TCRbeta repertoires that made up the dataset.

Broad study findings and their caveats: The quantity of clinical and demographic metadata differed by source and by participant and was supplied without curation.

The germline V gene (reference sequence) gives CDR1 as LGHDT and CDR2 as YNNKEL. Reading from cysteine to phenylalanine, the CDR3 counts 14 amino acids. Left in the record is the CDR3 DNA by itself, 42 bases read in frame from the first base. Relative to germline, V is 2 bases shorter and J is 10 bases shorter, with 12 bases between their ends. The collaborating institutions used their own protocols to collect whole blood in K2EDTA tubes. For TCRbeta analysis, collaborator samples were shipped as frozen whole blood, as isolated PBMCs, or as DNA extracted from either sample type. The sequenced sample was peripheral blood. The sequence came from a man between 60 and 70 years old with acute or convalescent COVID-19. The chain joins TRBV3-1 (or the pseudogene TRBV3-2) to TRBJ1-6; the D gene is perhaps TRBD1, on 5 matching bases. The CDR3 region reads CASSQRQGGSPLHF. Here is the DNA: TGTGCCAGCAGCCAAAGGCAGGGTGGGTCACCCCTCCACTTT.